The 15 T cell receptor beta chains below were found in one sample sequenced in a study of cytomegalovirus exposure and HLA in healthy donors. The method was immunoSEQ multiplex PCR; TCRdb's version includes in-frame clones alone and lacks a portion of them. The repertoire holds 100,000 to 150,000 clones, with roughly nine tenths as singletons. Source material: PBMCs. All receptors come from a woman aged 18-30 years in good health and CMV-seronegative.

The chain joins TRBV15 to TRBJ1-2; 8 nucleotides match TRBD1. The CDR3 totals 15 residues. The J segment lost 5 bases and the V segment lost 5 bases, leaving 10 bases of the junction unmatched. Per germline, CDR1 LNHNV and CDR2 YYDKDF (reference sequence). Here the CDR3 reads CATSLQGQEGYGYTF. The CDR3 bases are TGTGCCACCAGCCTCCAGGGACAGGAAGGGTATGGCTACACCTTC.

The rearrangement links TRBV9 to TRBJ1-1; D remains ambiguous. The CDR3 sequence is 13 residues long. Trimming removed 3 bases at V and 1 base at J, with 7 bases between. Germline CDR1 reads SGDLS; CDR2 reads YYNGEE. The CDR3 region is CASSGGPNTEAFF. The CDR3 nucleotides read TGTGCCAGCAGCGGCGGTCCGAACACTGAAGCTTTCTTT.

The rearrangement uses TRBV5-8 and TRBJ1-1; D ambiguous. The CDR3 consists of 16 residues. Trimming removed 4 bases from V and 3 bases from J, with 19 bases in between. Germline V gene data show CDR1 as SGHTS and CDR2 as YDEGEE. CDR3 nucleotides: TGTGCCAGCAGCCCGTTCTCGGGGTTCGCGGACACTGAAGCTTTCTTT. Translation: CASSPFSGFADTEAFF.

The V gene is TRBV9, the J gene TRBJ2-7, with 7 bases aligning to TRBD2. The germline CDR1 and CDR2 sequences are SGDLS and YYNGEE. The ends lost 0 bases at V and 6 bases at J; junction bases unmatched: 12. This CDR3 region has 16 residues. CDR3 loop: CASSVGTGLEVGEQYF. CDR3 coding DNA: TGTGCCAGCAGCGTAGGTACCGGACTAGAGGTCGGCGAGCAGTACTTC.

J is TRBJ1-2 and V is TRBV2; TRBD1 is a possible D gene (5 bases). This CDR3 has 14 amino acids. Germline V gene lookup returns CDR1 SNHLY and CDR2 FYNNEI. Trimming pared 7 bases from V and 4 bases from J, leaving 16 bases between. In nucleotides, the CDR3 is TGTGCCAGCATGCGACAGACCGTAGCCTATGGCTACACCTTC. This gives the protein CASMRQTVAYGYTF.

The CDR3 DNA sequence: TGTGCCAGCACCCACGGGACTAGTGGACACGAGCAGTACTTC. Its protein is CASTHGTSGHEQYF. The chain links TRBV6-5 to TRBJ2-7; 8 bases are a match to TRBD2. Trimming cost V 7 bases and J 5 bases; bases outside gene matches: 10. The CDR3 consists of 14 residues. The germline gives CDR1 MNHEY, CDR2 SVGAGI.

This sequence joins TRBV13 and TRBJ2-5; 8 bases are shared with TRBD1. The assigned J gene may be wrong: the sequence end matches TRBJ2-7 better. The CDR3 is 15 amino acids. From germline, CDR1 is PRHDT and CDR2 FYEKMQ (reference sequence). Here the CDR3 reads CASSFRDRRSYEQYF. CDR3 in DNA: TGTGCCAGCAGCTTCCGGGACAGGAGGTCCTACGAGCAGTACTTC.

CDR3 sequence (DNA): TGTGCCAGCAGCCCACTAGCGAGGTCGACAGATACGCAGTATTTT. Its translation: CASSPLARSTDTQYF. This chain joins TRBV27 and TRBJ2-3; 7 bases align to TRBD2. Per germline, CDR1 MNHEY and CDR2 SMNVEV (reference sequence). This CDR3 contains 15 residues. V was pared by 6 bases and J by 3 bases, with 9 bases of the junction left unmatched.

This clone has just one count. The gene calls are TRBV28 and TRBJ1-1; TRBD1 matches at 11 bases. CDR1 is MDHEN and CDR2 is SYDVKM in the germline V gene. CDR3 size: 15 residues. The J segment lost 5 bases and the V segment lost 2 bases, leaving 4 bases of the junction unmatched. The CDR3 sequence: CASSLPGTGGTEAFF. The CDR3 region has the DNA TGTGCCAGCAGTTTACCCGGGACAGGGGGAACTGAAGCTTTCTTT. Complete variable domain (other parts from reference TRBV28 and TRBJ1-1): DVKVTQSSRYLVKRTGEKVFLECVQDMDHENMFWYRQDPGLGLRLIYFSYDVKMKEKGDIPEGYSVSREKKERFSLILESASTNQTSMYLCASSLPGTGGTEAFFGQGTRLTVV.

The rearrangement uses TRBV5-1 and TRBJ1-5, with unresolved D. CDR1 is SGHRS and CDR2 is YFSETQ in the germline V gene. This CDR3 spans 14 amino acids. Between the trimmed V and J ends, which lost 8 bases and 2 bases, there was a span of 14 bases. CDR3 DNA sequence: TGCGCCAGTAGCCCTGGCGAGGGCAATCAGCCCCAGCATTTT. This codes for CASSPGEGNQPQHF.

The chain combines TRBV7-9 with TRBJ1-5; D is undetermined. Deletions cut 3 bases from V and 5 bases from J, with 5 bases between. The CDR3 spans 12 residues. Germline V CDR1 and CDR2: SEHNR, FQNEAQ (reference sequence). CDR3 residues: CASSFSYQPQHF. In DNA, the CDR3 is TGTGCCAGCAGCTTCTCCTATCAGCCCCAGCATTTT.

The rearrangement joins TRBV9 to TRBJ1-2, with TRBD1 matching over 8 bases. This CDR3 spans 13 amino acids. V was pared by 3 bases and J by 7 bases, with 5 bases of the junction left unmatched. CDR1 and CDR2 (germline): SGDLS, YYNGEE. This CDR3 is CASSAGTGGGYTF. DNA of the CDR3: TGTGCCAGCAGCGCCGGGACAGGCGGTGGCTACACCTTC. Supplemented by reference TRBV9 and TRBJ1-2, the full variable domain reads DSGVTQTPKHLITATGQRVTLRCSPRSGDLSVYWYQQSLDQGLQFLIQYYNGEERAKGNILERFSAQQFPDLHSELNLSSLELGDSALYFCASSAGTGGGYTFGSGTRLTVV.

The chain carries TRBV21-1 and TRBJ1-4; the table's D gene call, TRBD1, was not cross checked with the DNA. TRBV21-1 has pseudogene status. CDR3 size: 17 residues. CDR3 DNA: TGTGCCAGCCCCCCGAGGGACAGGGGGCTTGCTAATGAAAAACTGTTTTTT. Translating it yields CASPPRDRGLANEKLFF.

The chain employs TRBV5-1 and TRBJ2-7, with TRBD1 matching over 9 bases. The germline V gene encodes CDR1 SGHRS and CDR2 YFSETQ. This CDR3 comprises 14 residues. With 3 bases clipped from V and 4 bases from J, the junction kept 5 bases outside the gene matches. CDR3 residues: CASSSGTGLYEQYF. The CDR3 bases are TGCGCCAGCAGCTCCGGGACAGGGTTGTACGAGCAGTACTTC.

V and J are TRBV7-9 and TRBJ2-3, with TRBD2 matching 8 bases. The CDR3 has 17 amino acids. Germline CDR1 SEHNR, CDR2 FQNEAQ (reference sequence). V was pared by 5 bases and J by 3 bases, with 13 bases of the junction left unmatched. The CDR3 here is CASSPPGTGGLTDTQYF. In nucleotides, the CDR3 is TGTGCCAGCAGCCCGCCCGGGACGGGGGGGTTGACAGATACGCAGTATTTT. Looking up the rest from reference TRBV7-9 and TRBJ2-3 gives the full variable domain: DTGVSQNPRHKITKRGQNVTFRCDPISEHNRLYWYRQTLGQGPEFLTYFQNEAQLEKSRLLSDRFSAERPKGSFSTLEIQRTEQGDSAMYLCASSPPGTGGLTDTQYFGPGTRLTVL.